Below are 28 T cell receptor beta chains sequenced from a single sample in a study of blood T cell repertoires in COVID-19. Clones were read by immunoSEQ multiplex PCR, and TCRdb kept only the in-frame ones, dropping some. The repertoire has about 460,000 clones, roughly nine tenths of them found once; the top ten carry just over 8%. Sequencing input: PBMCs or T cells enriched from blood (not recorded which). These receptors all stem from a woman aged 55-70 years who had recovered from COVID-19.

V and J are TRBV28 and TRBJ1-1; D ambiguous. Trimming cost V 5 bases and J 2 bases, with 12 bases left between them. Germline CDR1 MDHEN, CDR2 SYDVKM. The CDR3 runs to 14 residues. DNA of the CDR3: TGTGCCAGCAGTCTTCAAACAGAAAACACTGAAGCTTTCTTT. As protein: CASSLQTENTEAFF.

CDR3 bases: TGTGCCAGCAGCTTACAAGCCATGAACACTGAAGCTTTCTTT. Translation: CASSLQAMNTEAFF. The chain combines TRBV7-8 with TRBJ1-1; D is unclear. Per germline, CDR1 SGHVS and CDR2 FQNEAQ. Trimming removed 2 bases from V and 0 bases from J, with 7 bases in between. CDR3 size: 14 residues.

The chain has TRBV28 and TRBJ2-7, with D perhaps matching TRBD2 (5 bases). Per germline, CDR1 MDHEN and CDR2 SYDVKM. This CDR3 contains 14 residues. V lost 2 bases to trimming and J lost 3 bases, with 11 bases between them. The CDR3 sequence is CASSLQAGLYEQYF. For the CDR3, the DNA is TGTGCCAGCAGTTTACAGGCCGGACTCTACGAGCAGTACTTC.

In its sample, this clone was seen a few times. This chain joins TRBV12-5 and TRBJ1-4; the match to TRBD1 covers 8 bases. With 6 bases clipped from V and 8 bases from J, the junction kept 11 bases outside the gene matches. The V gene's germline CDR1 is LGHNT and CDR2 FRNRAP. The CDR3 runs 15 residues. This chain's CDR3 is CASGKDRGGGEKLFF. CDR3 DNA sequence: TGTGCTAGTGGAAAAGACAGGGGAGGAGGCGAAAAACTGTTTTTT.

J is TRBJ1-4 and V is TRBV4-1, with 11 bases fitting TRBD1. From germline, CDR1 is MGHRA and CDR2 YSYEKL. Germline trimming cut 2 bases from V and 10 bases from J; bases unmatched to any gene: 9. The CDR3 spans 16 residues. The CDR3 loop reads CASSQPGQGVGRKLFF. The DNA of the CDR3 is TGCGCCAGCAGCCAACCGGGACAGGGGGTCGGGAGAAAACTGTTTTTT.

This CDR3 reads CASREDREGQPQHF. The CDR3 bases are TGTGCCAGCAGGGAGGACAGGGAAGGCCAGCCCCAGCATTTT. This sequence joins TRBV2 and TRBJ1-5; TRBD1 aligns across 8 bases. Germline assignment: CDR1 SNHLY and CDR2 FYNNEI. CDR3 length equals 14 residues. V lost 6 bases and J lost 7; bases outside the gene matches: 8.

The CDR3 DNA is TGTGCCAGCAGCTTCTCGACAGGGGACAATGAGCAGTTCTTC. As protein: CASSFSTGDNEQFF. The chain couples TRBV7-6 to TRBJ2-1, with 8 bases identical to TRBD1. CDR1 and CDR2 (germline): SGHVS, FNYEAQ. The CDR3 runs to 14 residues. With V trimmed by 3 bases and J by 5 bases, 3 bases remained unmatched. Complete variable domain (other parts from reference TRBV7-6 and TRBJ2-1): GAGVSQSPRYKVTKRGQDVALRCDPISGHVSLYWYRQALGQGPEFLTYFNYEAQQDKSGLPNDRFSAERPEGSISTLTIQRTEQRDSAMYRCASSFSTGDNEQFFGPGTRLTVL.

Only one count was recorded for this clone. The rearrangement joins TRBV27 to TRBJ1-6, with 7 positions matching TRBD1. Unmatched junction bases numbered 5, after V lost 2 bases and J lost 7 bases. The germline gives CDR1 MNHEY, CDR2 SMNVEV (reference sequence). CDR3 length equals 15 residues. The CDR3 here is CASSLQQGYNSPLHF. CDR3 nucleotide sequence: TGTGCCAGCAGTTTACAACAGGGGTACAATTCACCCCTCCACTTT.

The V and J genes are TRBV6-1 and TRBJ1-6, with TRBD1 identical over 7 bases. Trimming removed 3 bases from V and 0 bases from J; junction bases left unmatched: 8. CDR3 length: 18 residues. Germline assignment: CDR1 MNHNS and CDR2 SASEGT. As DNA, the CDR3 is TGTGCCAGCAGTGACACCCCGGGACAGAGCTCCTATAATTCACCCCTCCACTTT. Amino acids: CASSDTPGQSSYNSPLHF.

V usage is TRBV18 and J usage is TRBJ2-3, with 7 nucleotides matching TRBD2. Germline V lookup: CDR1 KGHSH, CDR2 LQKENI. Losses at the gene ends were 6 bases for V and 0 bases for J; bases not matched to a gene: 6. The CDR3 contains 15 residues. CDR3 sequence (DNA): TGTGCCAGCTCTACGTGGCGGGGGAGCACAGATACGCAGTATTTT. This codes for CASSTWRGSTDTQYF.

V usage is TRBV18 and J usage is TRBJ2-3; TRBD2 aligns across 8 bases. CDR1 and CDR2 from the germline V gene are KGHSH and LQKENI. Losses at the gene ends were 0 bases for V and 0 bases for J; bases not matched to a gene: 8. The CDR3 totals 18 residues. The CDR3: CASSPPNRGGGSTDTQYF. CDR3 coding DNA: TGTGCCAGCTCACCACCGAACCGGGGGGGCGGTAGCACAGATACGCAGTATTTT.

This clone was observed a single time. This sequence joins TRBV6-5 and TRBJ2-6; TRBD1 aligns across 7 bases. Germline CDR1 and CDR2: MNHEY and SVGAGI. The CDR3 sequence is 15 residues long. V lost 4 bases to trimming and J lost 4 bases; unmatched junction nucleotides: 4. CDR3 loop: CASSFGQVGANVLTF. In DNA, the CDR3 is TGTGCCAGCAGTTTCGGACAGGTCGGGGCCAACGTCCTGACTTTC.

This chain joins TRBV18 and TRBJ1-1; 10 positions match TRBD1. Germline V gene lookup returns CDR1 KGHSH and CDR2 LQKENI. This CDR3 region has 16 residues. J lost 5 bases, V lost 5 bases, and 11 bases had no gene match. The CDR3, as DNA: TGTGCCAGCTCATCCCAAGTCCTGGGACAGGGGACTGAAGCTTTCTTT. This sequence encodes CASSSQVLGQGTEAFF.

This sequence joins TRBV20-1 and TRBJ1-1, with 8 bases identical to TRBD1. V lost 3 bases to trimming and J lost 0 bases; unmatched junction nucleotides: 6. CDR3 length: 15 amino acids. Germline V lookup: CDR1 DFQATT, CDR2 SNEGSKA (reference sequence). The CDR3 is CSASRDRIMNTEAFF. The CDR3 DNA reads TGCAGTGCTAGTCGGGACAGGATAATGAACACTGAAGCTTTCTTT.

The chain employs TRBV5-1 and TRBJ1-2; D not certain. V was shortened by 1 base and J by 0 bases, with 19 bases between the two germline ends. The CDR3 contains 18 residues. The germline V gene has CDR1 SGHRS and CDR2 YFSETQ. This CDR3 reads CASSLPSLGLASNYGYTF. Here the CDR3 DNA reads TGCGCCAGCAGCTTGCCTTCCCTAGGACTCGCTTCTAACTATGGCTACACCTTC.

Concerning this clone: One end of the junction fails to match germline, which may point to a read error. V usage is TRBV5-6 and J usage is TRBJ1-1; 8 bases agree with TRBD1. Germline values: CDR1 SGHDT, CDR2 YYEEEE. This CDR3 is built from 17 residues. The CDR3 is CASSPSRTGLRNAEAFF. CDR3 coding DNA: TGTGCCAGCAGCCCCTCACGGACAGGGCTAAGGAACGCTGAAGCTTTCTTT. Full variable domain (rest looked up from reference TRBV5-6 and TRBJ1-1): DAGVTQSPTHLIKTRGQQVTLRCSPKSGHDTVSWYQQALGQGPQFIFQYYEEEERQRGNFPDRFSGHQFPNYSSELNVNALLLGDSALYLCASSPSRTGLRNAEAFFGQGTRLTVV.

CDR3 loop: CASSYRTGGPTDTQYF. In nucleotides, the CDR3 is TGTGCCAGCAGTTACCGGACAGGGGGACCCACAGATACGCAGTATTTT. The rearrangement uses TRBV6-5 and TRBJ2-3; 10 bases map to TRBD1. The ends lost 2 bases at V and 2 bases at J; junction bases unmatched: 4. The CDR3 runs to 16 residues. Germline V gene lookup returns CDR1 MNHEY and CDR2 SVGAGI.

The CDR3 bases are TGTGCCAGCAGCTTAGTCATAGCGCCGGAAAACATTCAGTACTTC. This gives the protein CASSLVIAPENIQYF. The chain is built from TRBV7-9 and TRBJ2-4; possible D gene TRBD2, 5 bases. V was shortened by 1 base and J by 5 bases, with 12 bases between the two germline ends. This CDR3 spans 15 amino acids. Germline CDR1 reads SEHNR; CDR2 reads FQNEAQ (reference sequence).

V is TRBV24-1 and J is TRBJ2-2, with D tentatively TRBD2 (6 bases). Germline CDR1 KGHDR, CDR2 SFDVKD. The CDR3 has 15 amino acids. V dropped 4 bases and J dropped 6 bases, with 14 bases sitting between them. As DNA, the CDR3 is TGTGCCACCAGTGAGCAGGGAGGAAGGGCCGGGGAGCTGTTTTTT. Amino acids: CATSEQGGRAGELFF.

The chain couples TRBV4-1 to TRBJ1-6, with D hard to call. Per germline, CDR1 MGHRA and CDR2 YSYEKL. The length of the CDR3 is 18 residues. V lost 1 base and J lost 0, with 13 bases in between. The CDR3 coding sequence is TGCGCCAGCAGCCAAGCGCCCAGAGCTAGCTCCTATAATTCACCCCTCCACTTT. This gives the protein CASSQAPRASSYNSPLHF.

This clone was recorded a few times. This CDR3 is also generated by other DNA sequences in the sample. The chain carries TRBV12-3 or TRBV12-4 and TRBJ1-1; D is perhaps TRBD1 (6 bases). The CDR3 extends over 13 amino acids. Trimming stripped 6 bases from V and 4 bases from J, with 12 bases between. Here the CDR3 DNA reads TGTGCCAGCAGCCTATCCAGGGGCACTGAAGCTTTCTTT. Amino acid sequence: CASSLSRGTEAFF.

The gene calls are TRBV9 and TRBJ1-1, with 7 bases identical to TRBD1. The CDR3 sequence is 15 residues long. CDR1 is SGDLS and CDR2 is YYNGEE in the germline V gene. V trimming: 0 bases; J trimming: 3 bases; junction bases outside the gene matches: 5. The CDR3 coding sequence is TGTGCCAGCAGCGTAGGAGACAGGGTGGACACTGAAGCTTTCTTT. It encodes CASSVGDRVDTEAFF.

This sequence joins TRBV19 and TRBJ2-2, with D possibly TRBD1 on 5 matching bases. V lost 2 bases and J 7 bases, leaving 8 bases between the germline ends. Germline CDR1 and CDR2: LNHDA and SQIVND (reference sequence). There are 13 residues in the CDR3. The CDR3 loop is CASSIQGSGELFF. The CDR3 DNA reads as TGTGCCAGTAGTATACAGGGAAGCGGGGAGCTGTTTTTT. Full variable domain (remainder filled in from reference TRBV19 and TRBJ2-2): DGGITQSPKYLFRKEGQNVTLSCEQNLNHDAMYWYRQDPGQGLRLIYYSQIVNDFQKGDIAEGYSVSREKKESFPLTVTSAQKNPTAFYLCASSIQGSGELFFGEGSRLTVL.

The chain combines TRBV5-1 with TRBJ2-3; 11 nucleotides agree with TRBD2. The J segment lost 2 bases and the V segment lost 2 bases, leaving 1 base of the junction unmatched. The CDR3 has 15 residues. CDR1 is SGHRS and CDR2 is YFSETQ in the germline V gene. The CDR3 reads CASSFSGGVTDTQYF. CDR3 sequence (DNA): TGCGCCAGCAGCTTTAGCGGGGGGGTCACAGATACGCAGTATTTT. Filled out from reference TRBV5-1 and TRBJ2-3, the complete variable domain reads KAGVTQTPRYLIKTRGQQVTLSCSPISGHRSVSWYQQTPGQGLQFLFEYFSETQRNKGNFPGRFSGRQFSNSRSEMNVSTLELGDSALYLCASSFSGGVTDTQYFGPGTRLTVL.

The V call is TRBV10-3, the J call TRBJ2-3, with D perhaps TRBD1 (6 bases). Germline assignment: CDR1 ENHRY and CDR2 SYGVKD. This CDR3 region has 14 residues. Trimming took 8 bases from V and 0 from J, leaving 12 bases between them. For the CDR3, the DNA is TGTGCCATCTCCCGGGACAAAAGCACAGATACGCAGTATTTT. Amino acids: CAISRDKSTDTQYF.

The chain has TRBV16 and TRBJ2-3, with D possibly matching TRBD1 (7 bases). The CDR3 has 15 amino acids. Trimming removed 1 base from V and 3 bases from J, with 11 bases in between. Per germline, CDR1 KGHSY and CDR2 FQNENV. The CDR3 DNA follows: TGTGCCAGCAGCCAATTACAGGGGAGGACAGATACGCAGTATTTT. Protein sequence: CASSQLQGRTDTQYF. The entire variable domain, with the rest obtained from reference TRBV16 and TRBJ2-3, is as follows: GEEVAQTPKHLVRGEGQKAKLYCAPIKGHSYVFWYQQVLKNEFKFLISFQNENVFDETGMPKERFSAKCLPNSPCSLEIQATKLEDSAVYFCASSQLQGRTDTQYFGPGTRLTVL.

This chain joins TRBV4-1 and TRBJ2-2; 7 bases fit TRBD2. Looked up from germline, CDR1 is MGHRA and CDR2 is YSYEKL. The CDR3 extends over 18 amino acids. V gave up 4 bases and J gave up 4 bases; unmatched junction bases: 15. In DNA form, the CDR3 reads TGCGCCAGCAGCCCCCCCCCAGGGAGGGGAGTATTCACCGGGGAGCTGTTTTTT. Translation: CASSPPPGRGVFTGELFF.

This clone came up a few times. The chain combines TRBV5-1 with TRBJ1-6, with no clear D. V dropped 1 base and J dropped 8 bases, with 13 bases sitting between them. The CDR3 totals 15 residues. Germline V gene lookup returns CDR1 SGHRS and CDR2 YFSETQ. CDR3 coding DNA: TGCGCCAGCAGCTTGTCCAGGTCCAATTATTCACCCCTCCACTTT. Its translation is CASSLSRSNYSPLHF.